The T cell receptor beta chain under discussion was sequenced for a study of T cells in localized non-small cell lung cancer. Libraries were prepared by immunoSEQ multiplex PCR; TCRdb keeps only in-frame clonotypes and omits some of them. The data contain tens of thousands of clones, about 87% of them singletons. This CDR3 has 15 residues. Germline loops: CDR1 SGHRS, CDR2 YFSETQ. With V trimmed by 6 bases and J by 0 bases, 8 bases remained unmatched. The origin of this receptor is a man aged 40 to 69 with stage I squamous cell lung carcinoma. Sequences were derived from peripheral blood, sampled before any cancer treatment. The chain has TRBV5-1 and TRBJ1-1; 7 nucleotides match TRBD1. The CDR3: CASTLGQTLNTEAFF. In DNA form, the CDR3 reads TGCGCCAGCACCCTGGGACAGACTCTGAACACTGAAGCTTTCTTT.